This entry concerns a single T cell receptor beta chain. Its specificity is unknown. It was by 5'RACE with 10-nucleotide random UMIs that the cDNA was made. Sequencing runs each yielded over 200 million TCR-beta sequences from 15-18 subjects. TCRdb processed the 5' RACE reads anew with MiXCR; each CDR3 protein has one entry. Of around 50,000 distinct CDR3 sequences in the sample, more than 3.5% were seen once. The record originates from a study of neurological immune-mediated disorders. Broader study findings: Multiple sclerosis, the disease with the least TCR clonal expansion, fell below healthy controls, whereas HTLV-1-associated myelopathy showed the most. One cluster of related CDR3 sequences contained, by phylogenetic grouping, the repertoires of 18 of 34 multiple sclerosis patients and formed a possible signature.

Germline V gene lookup returns CDR1 SEHNR and CDR2 FQNEAQ (reference sequence). This CDR3 is 14 amino acids long. V was cut by 6 bases and J by 0 bases, with 9 bases left in between. The receptor's source is a man in his sixties with multiple sclerosis. This sequence joins TRBV7-9 and TRBJ2-1; D gene uncertain. The sequencing sample was made of PBMCs. CDR3 loop: CASSRSGSYNEQFF. The DNA for the CDR3 is TGTGCCAGCAGTCGCTCCGGCTCCTACAATGAGCAGTTCTTC.